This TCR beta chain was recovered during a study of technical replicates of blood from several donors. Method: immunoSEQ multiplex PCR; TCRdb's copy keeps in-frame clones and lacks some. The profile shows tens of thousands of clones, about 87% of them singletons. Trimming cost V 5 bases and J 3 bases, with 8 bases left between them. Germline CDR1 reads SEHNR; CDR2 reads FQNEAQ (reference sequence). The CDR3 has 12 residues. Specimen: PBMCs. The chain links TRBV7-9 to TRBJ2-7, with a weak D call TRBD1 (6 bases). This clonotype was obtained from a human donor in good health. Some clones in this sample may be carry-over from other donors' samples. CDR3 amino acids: CASSQDSYEQYF. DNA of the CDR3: TGTGCCAGCAGCCAGGACAGCTACGAGCAGTACTTC.